The entry below describes one T cell receptor beta chain. Its antigen is undetermined. Overall study findings and caveats: Greatest tumor Treg TCR overlap was with tumor naive CD4+ cells. Tumor memory CD4+ T cell TCR gene usage was found to cluster with blood and lymph node memory CD4+ cells and with lymph node naive CD4+ cells.

Cells sorted as Tregs were CD4+, CD25+ and CD127-/low. V was shortened by 1 base and J by 0 bases, with 13 bases between the two germline ends. The CDR3 spans 16 residues. In germline, CDR1 is LGHNA, CDR2 YNFKEQ. Using its own MiXCR run on the 5' RACE reads, TCRdb lists one record per CDR3 protein. Here the sample spans roughly 58,000 distinct CDR3 sequences, about a fifth being singletons. The clonotype originates from a female donor with breast cancer. The sample taken for sequencing was tumor-infiltrating Tregs sorted from the breast tumor. This sequence joins TRBV4-2 and TRBJ2-7, with no clear D. The CDR3 sequence: CASSQGNSYSSYEQYF. CDR3 DNA sequence: TGTGCCAGCAGCCAAGGGAACAGTTACTCCTCCTACGAGCAGTACTTC.